These 13 T cell receptor beta chains originate from one sample sequenced in a study of blood T cells in healthy people across ages. With a J-beta primer mix and a sample-barcoded 5' primer, a second PCR ran about 6 to 11 cycles. A single record per CDR3 protein comes from TCRdb applying MiXCR to the 5' RACE reads. Here the sample spans approximately 1,700,000 distinct CDR3 sequences, about two fifths being singletons. Material: blood. The receptors come from a human donor in good health.

This clonotype was counted only a few times. J is TRBJ1-6 and V is TRBV5-1; 9 bases agree with TRBD1. The CDR3 sequence is 15 residues long. Germline V CDR1 and CDR2: SGHRS, YFSETQ. Trimming took 4 bases from V and 5 from J; bases not matched to a gene: 4. In nucleotides, the CDR3 is TGCGCCAGCAGCCAGGGACAGGGCCATAATTCACCCCTCCACTTT. It translates to CASSQGQGHNSPLHF.

This chain links TRBV7-9 with TRBJ1-2; unclear D gene. The length of the CDR3 is 14 residues. Per germline, CDR1 SEHNR and CDR2 FQNEAQ (reference sequence). V was pared by 1 base and J by 8 bases, with 14 bases between. CDR3 loop: CASSLEGNVVGYTF. Written as DNA, the CDR3 is TGTGCCAGCAGCTTAGAAGGTAATGTCGTCGGCTACACCTTC. The full variable domain, with the rest looked up from reference TRBV7-9 and TRBJ1-2, is DTGVSQNPRHKITKRGQNVTFRCDPISEHNRLYWYRQTLGQGPEFLTYFQNEAQLEKSRLLSDRFSAERPKGSFSTLEIQRTEQGDSAMYLCASSLEGNVVGYTFGSGTRLTVV.

This clonotype was observed a few times. The chain couples TRBV28 to TRBJ2-5; no clear D gene. The end of the DNA fits TRBJ2-7 better, so the J call may be wrong. Germline V CDR1 and CDR2: MDHEN, SYDVKM. The CDR3 totals 12 residues. The CDR3 nucleotides are TGTGCCAGCACTACATGTACATCCGAGCAGTACTTC. Translated, it gives CASTTCTSEQYF.

This sequence joins TRBV27 and TRBJ2-1; TRBD1 or TRBD2 may be the D gene (6 bases each). The V gene lost 0 bases and the J gene lost 7 bases, with 16 bases spanning the gap. The CDR3 length is 16 residues. Per germline, CDR1 MNHEY and CDR2 SMNVEV (reference sequence). The CDR3 sequence: CASSLSRRGYLNEQFF. The CDR3 bases are TGTGCCAGCAGTTTATCGCGGAGGGGGTATTTGAATGAGCAGTTCTTC.

This clonotype appeared a few times. The J gene is TRBJ2-3, the V gene TRBV7-2; 14 bases fit TRBD2. The V segment lost 11 bases and the J segment 2 bases; nucleotides outside the gene matches: 3. Germline V lookup: CDR1 SGHTA, CDR2 FQGNSA. The CDR3 runs to 14 residues. CDR3 residues: CASGLAGDTDTQYF. CDR3 in DNA: TGTGCCTCGGGACTAGCGGGGGACACAGATACGCAGTATTTT. Full variable domain (outside the CDR3, taken from reference TRBV7-2 and TRBJ2-3): GAGVSQSPSNKVTEKGKDVELRCDPISGHTALYWYRQSLGQGLEFLIYFQGNSAPDKSGLPSDRFSAERTGGSVSTLTIQRTQQEDSAVYLCASGLAGDTDTQYFGPGTRLTVL.

V usage is TRBV24-1 and J usage is TRBJ1-2; the D gene is possibly TRBD1 (6 bases). From germline, CDR1 is KGHDR and CDR2 SFDVKD. CDR3 size: 13 residues. The V end lost 4 bases, the J end lost 6 bases, and 11 bases lay between the germline ends. CDR3 sequence: CATSEYRDDGYTF. As DNA, the CDR3 is TGTGCCACCAGTGAGTACAGGGATGATGGCTACACCTTC.

The chain couples TRBV13 to TRBJ2-3; TRBD1 agrees at 8 bases. J gave up 0 bases and V 5 bases, and 19 bases lay outside the gene matches. This CDR3 is built from 20 residues. Per the germline V gene, CDR1 is PRHDT and CDR2 is FYEKMQ (reference sequence). The CDR3 loop reads CASSHQPGTGQATSTDTQYF. CDR3 in DNA: TGTGCCAGCAGCCACCAACCCGGGACAGGTCAAGCTACTAGCACAGATACGCAGTATTTT.

The rearrangement joins TRBV2 to TRBJ1-1; the D is unclear. The CDR3 is made up of 13 amino acids. V was shortened by 2 bases and J by 1 base, with 5 bases between the two germline ends. Germline CDR1 is SNHLY and CDR2 is FYNNEI. The chain's CDR3 is CASSEMGNTEAFF. The DNA for the CDR3 is TGTGCCAGCAGTGAAATGGGGAACACTGAAGCTTTCTTT.

The chain links TRBV7-9 to TRBJ1-4, with D possibly matching TRBD1 (6 bases). The CDR3 spans 15 residues. The V gene lost 7 bases and the J gene lost 2 bases, with 14 bases spanning the gap. Looked up from germline, CDR1 is SEHNR and CDR2 is FQNEAQ (reference sequence). The CDR3 reads CASTPGQRTNEKLFF. CDR3 DNA: TGTGCCAGCACTCCCGGACAGCGGACTAATGAAAAACTGTTTTTT.

V gene TRBV12-3 or TRBV12-4 combines with J gene TRBJ1-4; 7 bases align to TRBD1. The junction had 18 bases not matched to a gene; V was cut back by 7 bases and J by 7 bases. The CDR3 extends over 17 amino acids. In nucleotides, the CDR3 is TGTGCCAGCACGATCAAACTTGGGCAGGGGGTCTTTGAAAAACTGTTTTTT. It specifies CASTIKLGQGVFEKLFF.

This clonotype was counted many times. The CDR3 protein is CASSPEAYGYTF. The CDR3 region has the DNA TGTGCCAGCAGCCCGGAGGCGTATGGCTACACCTTC. The V call is TRBV6-6, the J call TRBJ1-2; D unclear. CDR3 length: 12 residues. Germline V gene sequence: CDR1 MNHNY, CDR2 SVGAGI (reference sequence). V lost 6 bases to trimming and J lost 5 bases, with 10 bases between them.

This clonotype was recorded a few times. V and J are TRBV12-3 or TRBV12-4 and TRBJ2-4; D is perhaps TRBD2 (5 bases). The J call is in doubt because the DNA end fits TRBJ2-7 better. The CDR3 extends over 12 amino acids. The CDR3 loop is CASSPSAGEQYF. CDR3 in DNA: TGTGCCAGCAGTCCATCTGCGGGCGAGCAGTACTTC.

The chain joins TRBV12-3 or TRBV12-4 to TRBJ2-2; TRBD1 matches at 7 bases. This CDR3 is 16 amino acids long. V dropped 3 bases and J dropped 2; count of bases not matched to a gene: 6. CDR3 region: CASSFLNRGNTGELFF. CDR3 DNA sequence: TGTGCCAGCAGTTTTCTAAACAGGGGAAACACCGGGGAGCTGTTTTTT.